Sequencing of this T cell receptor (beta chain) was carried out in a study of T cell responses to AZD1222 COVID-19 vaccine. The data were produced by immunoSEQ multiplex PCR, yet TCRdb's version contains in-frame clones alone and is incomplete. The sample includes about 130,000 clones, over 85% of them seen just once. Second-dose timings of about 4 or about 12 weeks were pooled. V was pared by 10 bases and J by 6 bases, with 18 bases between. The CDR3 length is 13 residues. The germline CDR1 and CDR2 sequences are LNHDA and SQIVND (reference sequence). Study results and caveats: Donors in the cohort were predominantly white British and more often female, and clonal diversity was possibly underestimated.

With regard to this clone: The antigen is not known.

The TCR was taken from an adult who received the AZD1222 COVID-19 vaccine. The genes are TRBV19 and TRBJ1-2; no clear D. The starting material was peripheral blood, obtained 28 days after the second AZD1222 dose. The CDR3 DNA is TGTGCCATCAAGAGCATTCAGGAAAATGGCTACACCTTC. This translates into CAIKSIQENGYTF. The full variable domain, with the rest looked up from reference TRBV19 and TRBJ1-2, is DGGITQSPKYLFRKEGQNVTLSCEQNLNHDAMYWYRQDPGQGLRLIYYSQIVNDFQKGDIAEGYSVSREKKESFPLTVTSAQKNPTAFYLCAIKSIQENGYTFGSGTRLTVV.